This T cell receptor (beta chain) appears in the sequencing data of a study of CD8+CD57+ T cells in acquired aplastic anemia. Sequencing was done on patients that had shown CD8+CD57+ cell expansion by flow cytometry. No patient had been given any therapy when blood was sampled. Findings and limits, study-wide: CD8+ Simpson's diversity in patients was not significantly different from that in controls. Researchers report that twenty-nine CD8+ CDR3 sequences appeared in both patients and controls.

This clonotype was found a few times. Its antigen is not identified. Germline V gene sequence: CDR1 KGHDR, CDR2 SFDVKD. V gave up 12 bases and J gave up 9 bases; unmatched junction bases: 9. The CDR3 is made up of 13 amino acids. CDR3 and TCR beta VDJ profiling relied on genomic DNA as the template. MiXCR, applied by TCRdb to the reads, yields one record per CDR3 protein. Of about 180,000 distinct CDR3 sequences listed, less than 60% are singletons. This TCR came from a human donor with aplastic anemia. Sequenced material: sorted CD4+, CD8+, or CD8+CD57+ T cells (not recorded which) from PBMCs. This chain connects TRBV24-1 to TRBJ1-6, with TRBD1 identical over 8 bases. The CDR3 spells CAPEDRERSPLHF. The CDR3 nucleotides read TGTGCCCCAGAGGACAGGGAACGTTCACCCCTCCACTTT.